This is a list of T cell receptor beta chains from one sample in a study of Ad26.COV2.S vaccination and SARS-CoV-2 variants. This table comes from immunoSEQ multiplex PCR, and its TCRdb copy is limited to in-frame clones, with some not included. The table includes some 300,000 clones, around four fifths detected once. Sequenced here: peripheral blood, sampled in a trial of Ad26.COV2.S vaccine versus placebo. These receptors were taken from a person between 18 and 65 years old who received the Ad26.COV2.S COVID-19 vaccine or a placebo. The CDR3 runs from the conserved cysteine through the conserved F or W. The D gene is left open where the match is weak. The listing skips clone size in some rows; elsewhere it reads once, few, many or a size class.

>TRBJ2-7|15|TRBD1|TRBV10-3|NA
CAISAIGQGVDEQYF
TGTGCCATCAGTGCCATCGGACAGGGGGTCGACGAGCAGTACTTC
>TRBJ2-5|14|NA|TRBV19|NA
CASSAGRYQETQYF
TGTGCCAGTAGTGCAGGCAGGTACCAAGAGACCCAGTACTTC
>TRBJ1-1|11|NA|TRBV2|NA
CASRADGEAFF
TGTGCCAGCAGGGCTGACGGTGAAGCTTTCTTT
>TRBJ1-2|14|NA|TRBV6-5|NA
CASSLSRASYGYTF
TGTGCCAGCAGCCTTTCTCGGGCGTCCTATGGCTACACCTTC
>TRBJ2-3|11|NA|TRBV20-1|NA
CSARDTDTQYF
TGCAGTGCACGGGACACAGATACGCAGTATTTT
>TRBJ2-7|15|NA|TRBV15|NA
CATSRVGPRAYEQYF
TGTGCCACCAGCAGAGTGGGACCGAGAGCCTACGAGCAGTACTTC
>TRBJ2-2|15|NA|TRBV3-1/TRBV3-2|NA
CASSQERGFGGELFF
TGTGCCAGCAGCCAAGAAAGAGGTTTCGGGGGGGAGCTGTTTTTT
>TRBJ2-3|13|TRBD1|TRBV28|NA
CATGQVSTDTQYF
TGTGCCACCGGACAGGTGAGCACAGATACGCAGTATTTT
>TRBJ1-5|14|TRBD1|TRBV5-8|NA
CASSSQGEVQPQHF
TGTGCCAGCAGCTCACAGGGGGAGGTTCAGCCCCAGCATTTT
>TRBJ1-6|17|NA|TRBV4-1|NA
CASSQIQASSYNSPLHF
TGCGCCAGCAGCCAAATTCAGGCGAGCTCCTATAATTCACCCCTCCACTTT
>TRBJ2-6|19|NA|TRBV9|once
CASSVARGGIVSGANVLTF
TGTGCCAGCAGCGTAGCCCGTGGGGGAATAGTCTCTGGGGCCAACGTCCTGACTTTC
>TRBJ2-7|13|NA|TRBV27|NA
CASSGNGGGEQYF
TGTGCCAGCAGTGGGAACGGGGGAGGCGAGCAGTACTTC
>TRBJ2-1|15|TRBD2|TRBV2|NA
CASSVLAGGPGEQFF
TGTGCCAGCAGTGTCCTAGCGGGGGGGCCAGGGGAGCAGTTCTTC
>TRBJ1-5|14|NA|TRBV7-6|NA
CASSLVPLGQPQHF
TGTGCCAGCAGCTTAGTTCCGTTAGGACAGCCCCAGCATTTT
>TRBJ1-2|16|NA|TRBV27|NA
CASSNVLSRGIDGYTF
TGTGCCAGCTCAAACGTTCTCAGTAGGGGGATTGATGGCTACACCTTC
>TRBJ1-2|16|NA|TRBV4-2|NA
CASSQEGTDSSYGYTF
TGTGCCAGCAGCCAAGAAGGTACGGATTCAAGCTATGGCTACACCTTC
>TRBJ2-5|12|NA|TRBV29-1|NA
CSVDYAQETQYF
TGCAGCGTTGACTACGCCCAAGAGACCCAGTACTTC
>TRBJ1-2|14|NA|TRBV3-1/TRBV3-2|NA
CASSLTLDSYGYTF
TGTGCCAGCAGTCTTACCTTGGACAGCTATGGCTACACCTTC
>TRBJ1-6|15|NA|TRBV5-6|NA
CASSLVPALNSPLHF
TGTGCCAGCAGCTTGGTTCCAGCACTAAATTCACCCCTCCACTTT
>TRBJ2-7|19|TRBD2|TRBV5-1|NA
CASSLAGTRRGSGLNEQYF
TGCGCCAGCAGCTTGGCCGGGACTAGAAGGGGGTCGGGACTAAACGAGCAGTACTTC
>TRBJ2-2|16|TRBD1|TRBV7-9|NA
CASKAGGTGNTGELFF
TGTGCCAGCAAGGCGGGCGGGACAGGGAACACCGGGGAGCTGTTTTTT
>TRBJ2-2|15|TRBD1|TRBV6-5|NA
CASKSVQGDTGELFF
TGTGCCAGCAAATCAGTCCAGGGGGACACCGGGGAGCTGTTTTTT
>TRBJ2-1|18|TRBD2|TRBV19|NA
CASSTRSLLAGEFNEQFF
TGTGCCAGTAGTACACGAAGCTTACTAGCGGGGGAATTCAATGAGCAGTTCTTC
>TRBJ1-3|15|NA|TRBV19|many
CASSMSVQGGNTIYF
TGTGCCAGTAGTATGAGCGTGCAAGGTGGAAACACCATATATTTT
>TRBJ2-7|11|NA|TRBV5-5|NA
CASSLQYEQYF
TGTGCCAGCAGCTTGCAGTACGAGCAGTACTTC
>TRBJ2-7|17|TRBD2|TRBV10-1|NA
CASSEGPAGEPSYEQYF
TGCGCCAGCAGTGAGGGTCCAGCGGGGGAACCGTCCTACGAGCAGTACTTC
>TRBJ1-6|14|NA|TRBV5-1|NA
CASSSDSYNSPLHF
TGCGCCAGCAGCTCGGACAGTTATAATTCACCCCTCCACTTT
>TRBJ1-2|14|NA|TRBV7-9|NA
CASRSVPPGYGYTF
TGTGCCAGCAGGTCCGTGCCGCCTGGGTATGGCTACACCTTC
>TRBJ1-1|14|TRBD1|TRBV6-1|NA
CASSEYRGNTEAFF
TGTGCCAGCAGTGAATACAGGGGCAACACTGAAGCTTTCTTT
>TRBJ2-7|11|NA|TRBV7-9|NA
CASSLIYEQYF
TGTGCCAGCAGCCTGATCTACGAGCAGTACTTC
>TRBJ2-3|14|NA|TRBV5-1|NA
CASSPRQSLSTEYF
TGCGCCAGCAGCCCCCGGCAAAGCCTCTCTACAGAGTATTTT
>TRBJ1-3|13|NA|TRBV11-3|NA
CASSTGQRNTIYF
TGTGCCAGCAGCACAGGACAGAGAAACACCATATATTTT
>TRBJ1-1|13|TRBD1|TRBV19|NA
CASSTSGGPEAFF
TGTGCCAGTAGTACCTCAGGGGGCCCTGAAGCTTTCTTT
>TRBJ2-3|16|TRBD1|TRBV27|few
CASSLEAADRADTQYF
TGTGCCAGCAGTTTAGAGGCTGCCGACAGGGCAGATACGCAGTATTTT
>TRBJ1-4|16|NA|TRBV18|NA
CASSLGKTGFGEKLFF
TGTGCCAGCTCACTGGGGAAAACAGGGTTCGGTGAAAAACTGTTTTTT
>TRBJ1-2|14|NA|TRBV28|few
CASMRQTPNYGYTF
TGTGCCAGCATGCGGCAGACACCTAACTATGGCTACACCTTC
>TRBJ1-2|13|TRBD1|TRBV2|NA
CASRQDRAPGYTF
TGTGCCAGCAGGCAGGACAGGGCGCCGGGCTACACCTTC
>TRBJ1-2|15|TRBD1|TRBV7-9|NA
CASSLARDRNYGYTF
TGTGCCAGCAGCTTAGCCCGGGACAGGAACTATGGCTACACCTTC
>TRBJ2-3|15|NA|TRBV28|NA
CASSLGGARTDTQYF
TGTGCCAGCAGTTTAGGCGGGGCACGCACAGATACGCAGTATTTT
>TRBJ1-5|15|TRBD1|TRBV2|NA
CASSGWDRSNQPQHF
TGTGCCAGCAGTGGATGGGACAGATCCAATCAGCCCCAGCATTTT
>TRBJ2-2|14|NA|TRBV5-1|NA
CASSSRQATGELFF
TGCGCCAGCAGCTCCCGACAGGCCACCGGGGAGCTGTTTTTT
>TRBJ1-4|16|TRBD1|TRBV2|NA
CASGRTGVGENEKLFF
TGTGCCAGCGGAAGGACAGGGGTTGGCGAGAATGAAAAACTGTTTTTT
>TRBJ1-1|14|NA|TRBV6-5|few
CASFSGTDNTEAFF
TGTGCCAGCTTCTCCGGGACCGACAACACTGAAGCTTTCTTT
>TRBJ1-2|14|TRBD1|TRBV3-1/TRBV3-2|NA
CASSQATGGEGYTF
TGTGCCAGCAGCCAAGCGACAGGGGGCGAAGGCTACACCTTC
>TRBJ2-3|17|NA|TRBV7-8|NA
CASSLARDMGLPDTQYF
TGTGCCAGCAGCTTAGCGCGGGACATGGGGTTGCCAGATACGCAGTATTTT
>TRBJ1-4|15|NA|TRBV5-1|NA
CASSLLGVTNEKLFF
TGCGCCAGCAGCTTGCTTGGGGTAACTAATGAAAAACTGTTTTTT
>TRBJ1-2|13|NA|TRBV5-6|NA
CASSFSPWEGYTF
TGTGCCAGCAGCTTCTCACCCTGGGAGGGCTACACCTTC
>TRBJ1-3|17|TRBD1|TRBV3-1/TRBV3-2|NA
CASSQEVRDRGLVPIYF
TGTGCCAGCAGCCAAGAGGTCCGGGACAGGGGGCTTGTCCCCATATATTTT
>TRBJ1-1|13|NA|TRBV23-1|NA
CASSQSRLTEAFF
TGCGCCAGCAGTCAATCGCGCCTCACTGAAGCTTTCTTT
>TRBJ1-1|12|NA|TRBV29-1|NA
CSGDRVNTEAFF
TGCAGTGGGGATCGGGTGAACACTGAAGCTTTCTTT
>TRBJ2-3|15|NA|TRBV5-1|NA
CASSHRESFTDTQYF
TGCGCCAGCAGCCACAGGGAATCCTTCACAGATACGCAGTATTTT
>TRBJ1-2|17|NA|TRBV28|NA
CASSSDHPTYGNYGYTF
TGTGCCAGCAGTTCCGACCACCCTACGTACGGCAACTATGGCTACACCTTC
>TRBJ2-7|14|NA|TRBV11-2|NA
CASSLVRGRYEQYF
TGTGCCAGCAGCTTAGTACGGGGTCGGTACGAGCAGTACTTC
>TRBJ2-5|16|TRBD2|TRBV7-2|NA
CAGSSRLAGGQETQYF
TGTGCCGGCAGCTCCCGACTAGCGGGGGGGCAAGAGACCCAGTACTTC
>TRBJ2-4|14|NA|TRBV5-3|once
CARSLWGAKNIQYF
TGTGCCAGAAGCTTATGGGGGGCCAAAAACATTCAGTACTTC
>TRBJ1-2|15|NA|TRBV11-3|NA
CASSLDSLPHYGYTF
TGTGCCAGCAGCCTGGACAGTCTACCTCACTATGGCTACACCTTC
>TRBJ1-1|14|TRBD1|TRBV7-2|NA
CASSTRTGSTEAFF
TGTGCCAGCAGCACACGGACAGGGAGCACTGAAGCTTTCTTT